One and the same sample provided the 18 T cell receptor beta chains below, sequenced in a study of T cells in narcolepsy. Sequenced by immunoSEQ multiplex PCR; TCRdb stores in-frame clones only, minus some. The data contain fewer than 35,000 clones, around 75% of them singletons. The sequencing input was CD45RA- memory CD4+ T cells from PBMCs. These receptors were obtained from a human donor with narcolepsy.

This chain connects TRBV14 to TRBJ2-1, with 9 bases matching TRBD2. The V segment lost 1 base and the J segment 9 bases; nucleotides outside the gene matches: 7. CDR1 is SGHDN, CDR2 FVKESK, per germline. This CDR3 region has 15 residues. The CDR3: CASSQAAGGVSEQFF. DNA of the CDR3: TGTGCCAGCAGCCAAGCAGCGGGAGGTGTGAGTGAGCAGTTCTTC.

This clone was picked up a small number of times. J is TRBJ1-1 and V is TRBV28; unclear D gene. The CDR3 is made up of 13 amino acids. The V gene lost 4 bases and the J gene lost 1 base, with 7 bases spanning the gap. Germline V gene lookup returns CDR1 MDHEN and CDR2 SYDVKM. The CDR3 DNA is TGTGCCAGCAGTTCCCTTGGGAACACTGAAGCTTTCTTT. It yields the protein CASSSLGNTEAFF. The variable domain in full, completed from reference TRBV28 and TRBJ1-1, reads DVKVTQSSRYLVKRTGEKVFLECVQDMDHENMFWYRQDPGLGLRLIYFSYDVKMKEKGDIPEGYSVSREKKERFSLILESASTNQTSMYLCASSSLGNTEAFFGQGTRLTVV.

In this sample, this clone turned up once. The rearrangement uses TRBV19 and TRBJ1-3; D remains unclear. CDR3 size: 13 residues. Germline values: CDR1 LNHDA, CDR2 SQIVND (reference sequence). In DNA form, the CDR3 reads TGTACCTCGGTCGGGAGCTCTGGAAACACCATATATTTT. Its protein product is CTSVGSSGNTIYF.

The chain joins TRBV7-2 to TRBJ2-5; D remains ambiguous. Germline CDR1 is SGHTA and CDR2 is FQGNSA. The CDR3 consists of 14 residues. V lost 0 bases, J lost 1 base, and 6 bases lay in between. CDR3 residues: CASSLAVSQETQYF. CDR3 nucleotides: TGTGCCAGCAGCTTAGCTGTGTCCCAAGAGACCCAGTACTTC.

V and J are TRBV5-1 and TRBJ2-5, with 7 bases that match TRBD2. J gave up 1 base and V 2 bases, and 14 bases lay outside the gene matches. Germline CDR1 and CDR2: SGHRS and YFSETQ. The CDR3 loop spans 18 amino acids. In nucleotides, the CDR3 is TGCGCCAGCAGCTTAGGTTCGCGGGCGGGGAGGGCCCAAGAGACCCAGTACTTC. It codes for CASSLGSRAGRAQETQYF.

The chain joins TRBV19 to TRBJ2-2; D possibly corresponds to TRBD2 (5 bases). The V and J ends lost 8 bases and 0 bases respectively, with 22 bases between them. The CDR3 contains 18 residues. CDR1 is LNHDA, CDR2 SQIVND, per germline (reference sequence). CDR3 loop: CASARLNIKGANTGELFF. The DNA for the CDR3 is TGTGCCAGTGCCCGCTTAAACATCAAGGGAGCGAACACCGGGGAGCTGTTTTTT. Based on the CDR3 plus reference TRBV19 and TRBJ2-2, the full variable domain is DGGITQSPKYLFRKEGQNVTLSCEQNLNHDAMYWYRQDPGQGLRLIYYSQIVNDFQKGDIAEGYSVSREKKESFPLTVTSAQKNPTAFYLCASARLNIKGANTGELFFGEGSRLTVL.

The table lists this clone with a count of one. V is TRBV5-4 and J is TRBJ2-1; 10 positions match TRBD1. V shed 2 bases and J 8 bases; nucleotides not matched to a gene: 19. In germline, CDR1 is SGHNT, CDR2 YYREEE (reference sequence). The CDR3 is made up of 19 amino acids. DNA of the CDR3: TGTGCCAGCAGCTTACTTAGCGTTTTTGGGACAGGGGTGACTTATGAGCAGTTCTTC. This codes for CASSLLSVFGTGVTYEQFF.

This chain joins TRBV28 and TRBJ2-5; TRBD2 is a possible D gene (6 bases). This CDR3 spans 15 amino acids. V lost 3 bases, J lost 6 bases, and 17 bases lay in between. Germline CDR1 MDHEN, CDR2 SYDVKM. CDR3 DNA sequence: TGTGCCAGCAGTTTCCGTCGGGAGCGGATAAAGACCCAGTACTTC. Translation: CASSFRRERIKTQYF. The full variable domain, its missing parts supplied by reference TRBV28 and TRBJ2-5, is DVKVTQSSRYLVKRTGEKVFLECVQDMDHENMFWYRQDPGLGLRLIYFSYDVKMKEKGDIPEGYSVSREKKERFSLILESASTNQTSMYLCASSFRRERIKTQYFGPGTRLLVL.

The chain combines TRBV19 with TRBJ2-2, with 10 bases that match TRBD2. V shed 3 bases and J 3 bases; nucleotides not matched to a gene: 4. Germline lookup yields CDR1 LNHDA and CDR2 SQIVND (reference sequence). CDR3 length equals 16 residues. The CDR3 protein is CASSIRLAGDTGELFF. In nucleotides, the CDR3 is TGTGCCAGTAGTATTCGGCTAGCGGGGGACACCGGGGAGCTGTTTTTT.

The chain carries TRBV5-1 and TRBJ2-1; a weak D match, TRBD2 (6 bases). The CDR3 spans 13 residues. Trimming pared 1 base from V and 7 bases from J, leaving 9 bases between. The V gene's germline CDR1 is SGHRS and CDR2 YFSETQ. CDR3 sequence reads: CASSLYGGNEQFF. In DNA form, the CDR3 reads TGCGCCAGCAGCTTGTATGGGGGGAATGAGCAGTTCTTC.

The chain combines TRBV10-3 with TRBJ2-7; TRBD1 aligns across 8 bases. Germline trimming cut 9 bases from V and 0 bases from J; bases unmatched to any gene: 7. Germline lookup yields CDR1 ENHRY and CDR2 SYGVKD. This CDR3 spans 14 amino acids. The CDR3 coding sequence is TGTGCCATTCGACCGGGACAGGTCTCCTACGAGCAGTACTTC. Its protein is CAIRPGQVSYEQYF.

The chain couples TRBV5-8 to TRBJ1-2; D not certain. Germline CDR1 and CDR2: SGHTS and YDEGEE. This CDR3 region has 15 residues. Trimming took 1 base from V and 8 from J, leaving 18 bases between them. The CDR3 here is CASSLFFVPSDGYTF. Written as DNA, the CDR3 is TGTGCCAGCAGCTTGTTCTTTGTCCCGTCTGACGGCTACACCTTC.

The J gene is TRBJ2-1, the V gene TRBV6-1; no clear D gene. This CDR3 spans 16 amino acids. Germline V gene lookup returns CDR1 MNHNS and CDR2 SASEGT. With 1 base removed from V and 3 bases from J, the gap between germline ends came to 13 bases. The DNA of the CDR3 is TGTGCCAGCAGTGAAGGAAACACGAGATACTACAATGAGCAGTTCTTC. It is translated as CASSEGNTRYYNEQFF.

The chain is built from TRBV27 and TRBJ2-1, with 11 bases matching TRBD2. Trimming at V came to 5 bases and at J to 6 bases, leaving 9 bases not matched to a gene. CDR1 MNHEY and CDR2 SMNVEV come from the germline V gene (reference sequence). The CDR3 sequence is 16 residues long. CDR3 DNA sequence: TGTGCCAGCAGTCCGGTAGCGGGAGGGTCCGCCAATGAGCAGTTCTTC. This gives the protein CASSPVAGGSANEQFF.

This chain connects TRBV6-5 to TRBJ1-2, with TRBD1 matching 7 bases. With V trimmed by 2 bases and J by 3 bases, 6 bases remained unmatched. CDR1 is MNHEY, CDR2 SVGAGI, per germline. This CDR3 comprises 15 residues. In DNA form, the CDR3 reads TGTGCCAGCAGTTACCTTGGGACAGCTCACTATGGCTACACCTTC. This translates into CASSYLGTAHYGYTF.

The chain employs TRBV4-3 and TRBJ2-1; TRBD2 matches 10 bases. Germline V gene lookup returns CDR1 LGHNA and CDR2 YSLEER. The CDR3 has 14 residues. With 6 bases clipped from V and 6 bases from J, the junction kept 5 bases outside the gene matches. CDR3 in DNA: TGCGCCAGCAGTCTGTTAGCGGGGGGCAATGAGCAGTTCTTC. Protein: CASSLLAGGNEQFF.

The chain joins TRBV19 to TRBJ2-5, with a tentative D call TRBD2 (5 bases). In germline, CDR1 is LNHDA, CDR2 SQIVND (reference sequence). Trimming stripped 3 bases from V and 1 base from J, with 12 bases between. This CDR3 comprises 15 residues. CDR3 in DNA: TGTGCCAGTAGTATCTCCAGCGGATTCCAAGAGACCCAGTACTTC. Its translation is CASSISSGFQETQYF.

The rearrangement joins TRBV6-5 to TRBJ1-2; D call uncertain. V lost 2 bases and J lost 0, with 7 bases in between. Germline lookup yields CDR1 MNHEY and CDR2 SVGAGI. The length of the CDR3 is 14 residues. CDR3 in DNA: TGTGCCAGCAGTTACGAGCGGACTAACTATGGCTACACCTTC. It codes for CASSYERTNYGYTF.